Sequencing of this TCR beta chain was carried out in a study of blood T cell repertoires in COVID-19. Study-wide context: Sites in the United States, Italy and Spain provided acute and convalescent COVID-19 samples. T cells, B-cell-depleted T cells, or PBMCs provided the cDNA or gDNA that served as material.

A single count supports this clone. Original processing methods: From reference gene primer amplification, estimates of nucleated cell counts were derived. Libraries were prepared by immunoSEQ multiplex PCR; TCRdb keeps only in-frame clonotypes and omits some of them. The V and J calls and clone size come from that table; D and trimming were worked out from the DNA. The profile shows about 160,000 clones, approximately 92% of them singletons. From germline, CDR1 is SGHNT and CDR2 YYREEE (reference sequence). The V and J ends lost 2 bases and 9 bases respectively, with 12 bases between them. This CDR3 has 13 amino acids.

The rearrangement links TRBV5-4 to TRBJ2-1, with D unclear. Sequencing was done on a sample of peripheral blood. The receptor was isolated from a woman in her 50s with acute or convalescent COVID-19. The CDR3: CASSFPLLGEQFF. In DNA form, the CDR3 reads TGTGCCAGCAGCTTCCCCCTACTTGGTGAGCAGTTCTTC.